These T cell receptor beta chains were read from a single sample in a study of blood T cell repertoires in COVID-19. Assay: immunoSEQ multiplex PCR; the TCRdb copy retains only in-frame clones and omits some. The data show approximately 250,000 clones, 80% to 90% seen once. The sample comprised peripheral blood. The receptors shown here come from a middle-aged woman who had recovered from COVID-19. The CDR3 runs from the conserved cysteine through the conserved F or W. Fields, in order: J gene, V gene, CDR3 protein.

>TRBJ2-3|TRBV5-1
CASSLATGGDTQYF
>TRBJ1-1|TRBV9
CASSVEEPWTGGRAFF
>TRBJ2-2|TRBV19
CASSMGQAGELFF
>TRBJ2-1|TRBV19
CASSSLAGGFNEQFF
>TRBJ2-6|TRBV7-2
CASSLGLGGAGANVLTF
>TRBJ2-2|TRBV19
CASSIDRGTGELFF
>TRBJ1-6|TRBV9
CASSESVFNSPLHF
>TRBJ1-2|TRBV6-5
CASSLTGGLGGYTF
>TRBJ2-7|TRBV13
CASSKGAGSPYEQYF
>TRBJ1-6|TRBV11-2
CASSLTGIFDNSPLHF
>TRBJ1-2|TRBV29-1
CSVEYQDRFGYTF
>TRBJ1-6|TRBV28
CATCGPILSSPLHF
>TRBJ2-7|TRBV5-1
CASTDRGREQYF
>TRBJ1-2|TRBV6-6
CASSPPGTGYGYTF
>TRBJ1-4|TRBV11-2
CASSYGQGAEKLFF
>TRBJ2-1|TRBV6-6
CASSDRGPYNEQFF
>TRBJ2-7|TRBV5-1
CASSWDSGGTFYEQYF
>TRBJ1-1|TRBV28
CASSLIQLNTEAFF
>TRBJ2-5|TRBV2
CASSGTSYQETQYF
>TRBJ1-4|TRBV16
CASSQHEIGEKLFF
>TRBJ2-1|TRBV7-3
CASSPGPAGAYNEQFF
>TRBJ1-5|TRBV19
CASSVTGGQPQHF
>TRBJ1-2|TRBV6-5
CASRSGLNYGYTF
>TRBJ1-4|TRBV7-8
CASSPEGEKLFF
>TRBJ1-2|TRBV25-1
CASSESGVGVYGYTF
>TRBJ1-2|TRBV5-1
CASSLRQGDGYTF
>TRBJ2-7|TRBV28
CASRQQTGPSDEQYF
>TRBJ1-1|TRBV6-6
CASSSQGIDTEAFF
>TRBJ2-2|TRBV7-9
CASSSTGSGLNTGELFF
>TRBJ2-1|TRBV18
CASDATGDSYNEQFF
>TRBJ2-7|TRBV18
CASSPPGRGRYEQYF
>TRBJ2-7|TRBV20-1
CSWTGVGEQYF
>TRBJ1-1|TRBV3-1/TRBV3-2
CASSQGGWTEAFF
>TRBJ2-7|TRBV5-4
CASSFEWDSDYEQYF
>TRBJ2-6|TRBV4-3
CASSQRYLAGGPPYSGANVLTF
>TRBJ1-2|TRBV11-1
CASSLAQGSVDGYTF
>TRBJ2-5|TRBV10-3
CAISQDRVGGETQYF
>TRBJ2-2|TRBV24-1
CATSDTSTGTGDTGELFF
>TRBJ1-1|TRBV12-5
CASGLETGQYMNTEAFF
>TRBJ1-4|TRBV7-8
CASSVRDRVNEKLFF
>TRBJ1-5|TRBV7-9
CASSPLDRSNQPQHF
>TRBJ1-2|TRBV7-6
CASSLDRSLYGYTF
>TRBJ1-6|TRBV2
CASKTRTESPLHF
>TRBJ2-5|TRBV13
CASSLSLSPQTQETQYF
>TRBJ1-2|TRBV12-5
CASGIDRRHTYADYGYTF
>TRBJ1-3|TRBV29-1
CSVDEGGGGNTIYF
>TRBJ1-2|TRBV5-4
CASSLGTANYGYTF
>TRBJ2-3|TRBV10-3
CAISETSTDTQYF
>TRBJ1-5|TRBV16
CASSFSRGQPQHF
>TRBJ1-4|TRBV7-9
CASSPPGAGNEKLFF